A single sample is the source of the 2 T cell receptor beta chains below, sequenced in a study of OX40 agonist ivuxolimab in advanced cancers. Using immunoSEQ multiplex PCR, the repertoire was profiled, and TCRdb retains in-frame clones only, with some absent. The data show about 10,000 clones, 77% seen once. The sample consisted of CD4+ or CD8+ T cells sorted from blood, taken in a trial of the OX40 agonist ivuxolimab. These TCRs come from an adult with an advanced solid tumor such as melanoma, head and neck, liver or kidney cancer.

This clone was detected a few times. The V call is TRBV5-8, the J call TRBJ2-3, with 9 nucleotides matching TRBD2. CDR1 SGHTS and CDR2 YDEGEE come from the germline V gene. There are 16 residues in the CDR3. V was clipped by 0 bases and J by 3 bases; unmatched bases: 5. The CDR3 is CASSLEGSGSTDTQYF. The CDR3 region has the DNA TGTGCCAGCAGCTTGGAGGGTAGCGGGAGTACAGATACGCAGTATTTT.

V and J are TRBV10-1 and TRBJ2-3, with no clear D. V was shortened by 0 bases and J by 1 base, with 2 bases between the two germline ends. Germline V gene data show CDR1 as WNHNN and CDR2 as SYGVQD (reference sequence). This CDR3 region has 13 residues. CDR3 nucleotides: TGCGCCAGCAGTGAGTCCGGCACAGATACGCAGTATTTT. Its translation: CASSESGTDTQYF.